Listed below are T cell receptor beta chains from one sample, sequenced in a study of OX40 agonist ivuxolimab in advanced cancers. Clones were read by immunoSEQ multiplex PCR, and TCRdb kept only the in-frame ones, dropping some. The table records 70,000 to 95,000 clones, 88% of them present only once. This material consisted of CD4+ or CD8+ T cells sorted from blood, taken in a trial of the OX40 agonist ivuxolimab. The receptors were gathered from an adult with an advanced solid tumor such as melanoma, head and neck, liver or kidney cancer. The CDR3 runs from the conserved cysteine through the conserved F or W. D genes are given only for firm matches. Clone size is given for some rows only: seen once, a few or many times, or a class if the clone is expanded.

.	TRBJ1-1	TRBV7-3	.	TGTGCCAGCAGCTTAGACCGTTCGGGCACTGAAGCTTTCTTT	CASSLDRSGTEAFF
.	TRBJ2-1	TRBV10-3	many	TGTGCCATCAGTGAGAACGTAGGGTTAGATGAGCAGTTCTTC	CAISENVGLDEQFF
.	TRBJ2-3	TRBV7-2	.	TGTGCCAGCAGCACCCCTAGGGAAGATACGCAGTATTTT	CASSTPREDTQYF
.	TRBJ2-7	TRBV7-9	.	TGTGCCAGCAGCTTACGGACAGAAATCGAGCAGTACTTC	CASSLRTEIEQYF
.	TRBJ2-3	TRBV5-8	.	TGTGCCAGCAGCTCCGGTCTTGCGGGATATCCAGATACGCAGTATTTT	CASSSGLAGYPDTQYF
TRBD2	TRBJ2-2	TRBV27	.	TGTGCCAGCAGTTTAGGAGGCGGGAGGGCCTACGTCGGGGAGCTGTTTTTT	CASSLGGGRAYVGELFF
.	TRBJ1-5	TRBV27	few	TGTGCCAGCAGTTTATCCAGTACGAATCAGCCCCAGCATTTT	CASSLSSTNQPQHF
.	TRBJ1-4	TRBV5-1	.	TGCGCCAGCAGCTTGGAAGGGATCTCTAATGAAAAACTGTTTTTT	CASSLEGISNEKLFF
TRBD2	TRBJ2-1	TRBV7-8	.	TGTGCCAGCAGCATGACTAGCTTCGCCTACAATGAGCAGTTCTTC	CASSMTSFAYNEQFF
.	TRBJ1-1	TRBV5-1	few	TGCGCCAGCAGTGCCGGCGAGTGGAGGAACACTGAAGCTTTCTTT	CASSAGEWRNTEAFF
.	TRBJ2-5	TRBV18	.	TGTGCCAGCTCACCCAGAGACCTGGGGCCCCAAGAGACCCAGTACTTC	CASSPRDLGPQETQYF
TRBD2	TRBJ2-5	TRBV10-3	.	TGTGCCATCAGGTCTAGCGGTTCGGGGGAGACCCAGTACTTC	CAIRSSGSGETQYF
.	TRBJ2-1	TRBV21-1	.	TGTGCCAGCAGCCTGTACTACGGGACTAGCGGATACAATGAGCAGTTCTTC	CASSLYYGTSGYNEQFF
TRBD1	TRBJ2-1	TRBV27	.	TGTGCCAGCAGTGGAGGACAGGGCAACAATGAGCAGTTCTTC	CASSGGQGNNEQFF
.	TRBJ1-5	TRBV21-1	.	TGTGCCAGCAGCCCCGGGACAAGGAACCCTTTGAGCAATCAGCCCCAGCATTTT	CASSPGTRNPLSNQPQHF
.	TRBJ2-2	TRBV7-3	.	TGTGCCAGCAGCCAGCGACCCGCGGGATTGGACGGGGAGCTGTTTTTT	CASSQRPAGLDGELFF
TRBD2	TRBJ2-1	TRBV5-1	.	TGCGCCAGCAGCTTGGATAGCGGGAGGGCCATCACGCAGTTCTTC	CASSLDSGRAITQFF
.	TRBJ1-2	TRBV27	.	TGTGCCAGCAGTTTGTCCAGCCCTAACTATGGCTACACCTTC	CASSLSSPNYGYTF
TRBD2	TRBJ2-2	TRBV4-1	.	TGCGCCAGCAGCCGGACCGGGATAAGAGGCACTAGCGGGTACACCGGGGAGCTGTTTTTT	CASSRTGIRGTSGYTGELFF
.	TRBJ2-1	TRBV2	.	TGTGCCAGCAGTGAAGCGGAGGTCTCCTACAATGAGCAGTTCTTC	CASSEAEVSYNEQFF
.	TRBJ1-1	TRBV6-5	.	TGTGCCAGCAGTTCATCAACAGGTTTTGAAGCTTTCTTT	CASSSSTGFEAFF
TRBD2	TRBJ2-1	TRBV5-1	.	TGCGCCAGCAGCTACAGCGGGAGGGACATCGGTGAGCAGTTCTTC	CASSYSGRDIGEQFF
.	TRBJ1-5	TRBV19	.	TGTGCCAGTAGCGAGAGTAATCAGCCCCAGCATTTT	CASSESNQPQHF
TRBD2	TRBJ2-7	TRBV13	.	TGTGCCAGCAGCTTCCGATCCAGACTAGCGGGAGGCCCGGTCGAGCAGTACTTC	CASSFRSRLAGGPVEQYF
.	TRBJ1-3	TRBV7-8	few	TGTGCCAGCAGCATAATAACAGGAGGTGGGGGAAACACCATATATTTT	CASSIITGGGGNTIYF
TRBD1	TRBJ1-1	TRBV5-1	.	TGCGCCAGCAGCTTGGGGGACAGGGTATACACTGAAGCTTTCTTT	CASSLGDRVYTEAFF
TRBD1	TRBJ1-2	TRBV7-2	once	TGTGCCAGCAGCTTAGGACAGGGAGGCGACTATGGCTACACCTTC	CASSLGQGGDYGYTF
TRBD1	TRBJ1-3	TRBV5-5	.	TGTGCCAGCAACAGGGGTAGCTCTGGAAACACCATATATTTT	CASNRGSSGNTIYF
TRBD1	TRBJ1-4	TRBV6-1	.	TGTGCCAGCAGTGCGACAGGGAATGAAGAAAAACTGTTTTTT	CASSATGNEEKLFF
TRBD2	TRBJ2-1	TRBV6-1	once	TGTGCCAGCACTAGCGGGAGGGCCGACAATGAGCAGTTCTTC	CASTSGRADNEQFF
TRBD1	TRBJ2-5	TRBV5-1	.	TGCGCCAGCAGCTTCACAGGGGGCCAAGAGACCCAGTACTTC	CASSFTGGQETQYF
TRBD1	TRBJ1-2	TRBV5-1	.	TGCGCCAGCAGCTCCCGACAGGGGGAAGATGGCTACACCTTC	CASSSRQGEDGYTF
.	TRBJ2-6	TRBV5-1	.	TGCGCCAGCAGCTTGCCTGACTCTGGGGCCAACGTCCTGACTTTC	CASSLPDSGANVLTF
TRBD2	TRBJ2-1	TRBV30	.	TGTGCCTGCCCACTAGCGCCGAGCTCCTACAATGAGCAGTTCTTC	CACPLAPSSYNEQFF
TRBD2	TRBJ2-1	TRBV11-3	.	TGTGCCAGCAGCTTGTCGGGAGGGATGTACAATGAGCAGTTCTTC	CASSLSGGMYNEQFF
TRBD1	TRBJ1-2	TRBV6-1	.	TGTGCCAGCAAAGGACAGGGTAGGGGCTACACCTTC	CASKGQGRGYTF
TRBD2	TRBJ2-2	TRBV5-6	.	TGTGCCAGCAGCTTGGTTGGGACTAGCGGGACGGAGCTGTTTTTT	CASSLVGTSGTELFF
.	TRBJ1-4	TRBV5-5	once	TGTGCCAGCAGCTTGAATCGTTTTACGGGTCCTAATGAAAAACTGTTTTTT	CASSLNRFTGPNEKLFF
.	TRBJ1-2	TRBV2	once	TGTGCCAGCAACGGGGTGGGGGCAGCTAACTATGGCTACACCTTC	CASNGVGAANYGYTF
.	TRBJ1-5	TRBV25-1	.	TGTGCCAGCAGTTCAGGGATTAGCAATCAGCCCCAGCATTTT	CASSSGISNQPQHF
TRBD2	TRBJ2-1	TRBV6-1	.	TGTGCCAGCAGTGGAGTGGGAAGCGGGAGCAATGAGCAGTTCTTC	CASSGVGSGSNEQFF